Following are 7 T cell receptor beta chains from one sample sequenced in a study of T cell clones after liver transplantation. The method was immunoSEQ multiplex PCR; TCRdb's version includes in-frame clones alone and lacks a portion of them. The table has roughly 80,000 clones, around four fifths seen once. Sequenced material: CD4+ T cells from blood, taken about 46 months after liver transplant. Receptors were obtained from a human patient who received a liver transplant. The graft donor may have contributed some T cells.

This sequence joins TRBV7-2 and TRBJ2-5, with 7 positions matching TRBD1. Trimming took 3 bases from V and 1 from J; bases not matched to a gene: 2. The CDR3 length is 14 residues. CDR1 is SGHTA, CDR2 FQGNSA, per germline. The CDR3 DNA sequence: TGTGCCAGCAGCTTTAACAGGGGCCAAGAGACCCAGTACTTC. It codes for CASSFNRGQETQYF.

The chain combines TRBV6-5 with TRBJ1-1; D is unresolved. The CDR3 consists of 12 residues. Between the trimmed V and J ends, which lost 0 bases and 5 bases, there was a span of 4 bases. Looked up from germline, CDR1 is MNHEY and CDR2 is SVGAGI. The CDR3 here is CASSYSRTEAFF. The CDR3 DNA is TGTGCCAGCAGTTACTCGCGTACTGAAGCTTTCTTT.

The sample holds a few counts of this clone. The CDR3 is CASSDRGGLSYNEQFF. For the CDR3, the DNA is TGTGCCAGCAGTGACAGAGGGGGGCTGTCCTACAATGAGCAGTTCTTC. The chain has TRBV2 and TRBJ2-1, with D possibly called TRBD1 or TRBD2 (6 bases each). The V and J ends lost 3 bases and 1 base respectively, with 13 bases between them. The V gene's germline CDR1 is SNHLY and CDR2 FYNNEI. The CDR3 sequence is 16 residues long.

V and J are TRBV28 and TRBJ2-5; D might be TRBD1 (6 bases). This CDR3 comprises 15 residues. Germline CDR1 and CDR2: MDHEN and SYDVKM. Deletions cut 6 bases from V and 5 bases from J, with 19 bases between. The CDR3 region is CASSNPAKGEETQYF. DNA for the CDR3: TGTGCCAGCAGCAATCCGGCCAAGGGGGAGGAGACCCAGTACTTC.

This clone was observed a few times. This chain links TRBV6-6 with TRBJ1-4; perhaps TRBD1 as D (5 bases). Germline CDR1 MNHNY, CDR2 SVGAGI (reference sequence). V was pared by 6 bases and J by 6 bases, with 11 bases between. There are 13 residues in the CDR3. The CDR3 DNA is TGTGCCAGCAGCCTGACAGCTGATGAAAAACTGTTTTTT. It is translated as CASSLTADEKLFF.

This clone was counted once. The rearrangement links TRBV5-4 to TRBJ1-1, with a possible D match to TRBD1 (6 bases). CDR3 size: 13 residues. Germline CDR1 is SGHNT and CDR2 is YYREEE (reference sequence). Trimming took 9 bases from V and 0 from J, leaving 12 bases between them. The CDR3 sequence: CAIRGGMNTEAFF. As DNA, the CDR3 is TGTGCCATAAGGGGGGGGATGAACACTGAAGCTTTCTTT.

V and J are TRBV6-5 and TRBJ1-2; D may be TRBD1 (5 bases). Germline CDR1 is MNHEY and CDR2 is SVGAGI. This CDR3 comprises 14 residues. V was clipped by 6 bases and J by 0 bases, with 11 bases between them. CDR3 protein: CASSRAGANYGYTF. CDR3 coding DNA: TGTGCCAGCAGCCGGGCGGGGGCTAACTATGGCTACACCTTC.